This TCR beta chain derives from a study of T cell responses to AZD1222 COVID-19 vaccine. The germline CDR1 and CDR2 sequences are SGDLS and YYNGEE. After removal of 3 bases from V and 7 bases from J, the junction contained 12 bases not matched to a gene. There are 16 residues in the CDR3. The protocol was immunoSEQ multiplex PCR, while the TCRdb copy is restricted to in-frame clones and leaves out a portion. The repertoire holds roughly 140,000 clones, with 75% to 85% as singletons. The sequence came from an adult in good health. The V gene is TRBV9, the J gene TRBJ2-2, with 7 bases aligning to TRBD1. This material consisted of peripheral blood, taken on day 0 of MenACWY control vaccination. CDR3 coding DNA: TGTGCCAGCAGCGAAACCGGGACAGTTTCTTTCGGGGAGCTGTTTTTT. Its translation: CASSETGTVSFGELFF.